This entry lists 9 T cell receptor beta chains sequenced from one sample in a study of shared clonotypes between healthy human individuals. TCRdb keeps only in-frame clones here, not all; method: immunoSEQ multiplex PCR. This table holds roughly 2.6 million clones, approximately 94% found once. The sequencing sample was made of naive CD4+ T cells sorted from blood. Stated subset: CD45RA+ positively selected. Receptors were obtained from a man aged 18 to 29 in good health.

This chain links TRBV10-3 with TRBJ1-4; possible D gene TRBD1, 5 bases. The CDR3 is 14 residues long. V shed 6 bases and J shed 7 bases, with 15 bases lying between them. Germline V lookup: CDR1 ENHRY, CDR2 SYGVKD. The CDR3 protein is CAISERGGGEKLFF. The CDR3 nucleotides are TGTGCCATCAGCGAGCGTGGTGGGGGTGAAAAACTGTTTTTT.

The chain links TRBV5-4 to TRBJ2-3; 10 nucleotides align to TRBD1. V lost 3 bases to trimming and J lost 3 bases; unmatched junction nucleotides: 7. Germline V lookup: CDR1 SGHNT, CDR2 YYREEE (reference sequence). The CDR3 is 16 residues long. The CDR3 DNA is TGTGCCAGCAGCTCTGGACAGGGGGTGGGTACAGATACGCAGTATTTT. It encodes CASSSGQGVGTDTQYF.

J is TRBJ1-2 and V is TRBV7-2; 12 nucleotides match TRBD1. This CDR3 comprises 16 residues. CDR1 is SGHTA and CDR2 is FQGNSA in the germline V gene. V trimming: 5 bases; J trimming: 5 bases; junction bases outside the gene matches: 9. CDR3 residues: CASSPGQGAHLYGYTF. As DNA, the CDR3 is TGTGCCAGCAGCCCGGGACAGGGGGCACACCTTTATGGCTACACCTTC.

This chain links TRBV4-1 with TRBJ2-5; 11 bases align to TRBD2. V shed 0 bases and J 5 bases; nucleotides not matched to a gene: 5. CDR1 is MGHRA, CDR2 YSYEKL, per germline. This CDR3 has 16 amino acids. The CDR3 DNA sequence: TGCGCCAGCAGCCAAGATCTAGCGGGAGGTACGGAGACCCAGTACTTC. It specifies CASSQDLAGGTETQYF.

This clone was recorded only once. The rearrangement links TRBV28 to TRBJ2-7, with 11 bases aligning to TRBD1. This CDR3 region has 15 residues. J gave up 4 bases and V 6 bases, and 8 bases lay outside the gene matches. Germline loops: CDR1 MDHEN, CDR2 SYDVKM. DNA of the CDR3: TGTGCCAGCAGCCCTGGACAGGGGGCGAATTACGAGCAGTACTTC. Its translation: CASSPGQGANYEQYF.

The chain is built from TRBV19 and TRBJ2-3; no definite D call. This CDR3 contains 15 residues. The germline V and J ends were trimmed by 5 bases and 4 bases, with 16 bases remaining between them. Per germline, CDR1 LNHDA and CDR2 SQIVND (reference sequence). CDR3 nucleotide sequence: TGTGCCAGTAGTGCCCGGGCCCTGGGCGCAGATACGCAGTATTTT. It codes for CASSARALGADTQYF.

CDR3 nucleotide sequence: TGTGCCAGCAGTGCCCAACCCGGGGCAGGGGCCACCTACGAGCAGTACTTC. This sequence encodes CASSAQPGAGATYEQYF. This chain links TRBV6-1 with TRBJ2-7; TRBD1 might be the D (6 bases). The CDR3 contains 17 residues. Per germline, CDR1 MNHNS and CDR2 SASEGT. V was clipped by 4 bases and J by 2 bases, with 21 bases between them.

CDR3 loop: CASSFGGQTEAFF. As DNA, the CDR3 is TGTGCCAGCAGCTTCGGGGGGCAAACTGAAGCTTTCTTT. This sequence joins TRBV7-6 and TRBJ1-1; TRBD1 might be the D (6 bases). This CDR3 has 13 residues. Trimming took off 3 bases at V and 5 bases at J, with 10 bases between the two ends. Per the germline V gene, CDR1 is SGHVS and CDR2 is FNYEAQ. Drawing the rest from reference TRBV7-6 and TRBJ1-1, the complete variable domain is GAGVSQSPRYKVTKRGQDVALRCDPISGHVSLYWYRQALGQGPEFLTYFNYEAQQDKSGLPNDRFSAERPEGSISTLTIQRTEQRDSAMYRCASSFGGQTEAFFGQGTRLTVV.

This clone appeared once. V and J are TRBV28 and TRBJ1-4, with 8 bases lining up with TRBD1. The CDR3 length is 16 residues. The junction had 9 bases not matched to a gene; V was cut back by 6 bases and J by 3 bases. Germline values: CDR1 MDHEN, CDR2 SYDVKM. CDR3 protein: CASRSGGAGSNEKLFF. The CDR3 region has the DNA TGTGCCAGCAGGTCAGGGGGCGCGGGTTCTAATGAAAAACTGTTTTTT.